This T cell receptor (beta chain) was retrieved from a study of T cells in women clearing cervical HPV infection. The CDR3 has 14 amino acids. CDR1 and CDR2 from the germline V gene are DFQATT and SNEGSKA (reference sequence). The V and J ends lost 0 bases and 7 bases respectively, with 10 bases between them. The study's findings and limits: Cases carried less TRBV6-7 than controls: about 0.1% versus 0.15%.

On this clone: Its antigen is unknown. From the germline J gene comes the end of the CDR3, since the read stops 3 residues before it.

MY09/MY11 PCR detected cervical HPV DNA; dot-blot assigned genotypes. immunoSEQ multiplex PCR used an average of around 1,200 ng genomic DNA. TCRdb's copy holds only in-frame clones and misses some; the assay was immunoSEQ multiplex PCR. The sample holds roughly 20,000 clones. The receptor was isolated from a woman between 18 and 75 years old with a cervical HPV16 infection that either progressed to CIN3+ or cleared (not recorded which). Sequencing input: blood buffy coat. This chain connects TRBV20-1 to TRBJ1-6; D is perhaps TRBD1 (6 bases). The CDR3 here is CSARDRTGNSPLHF. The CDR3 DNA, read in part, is TGCAGTGCTAGAGATCGAACAGGGAATTCACCC.